This entry describes one T cell receptor (beta chain). The antigen is undetermined. Terminally differentiated effector memory CD45RA+ cells were excluded by CCR7 positive selection of CD45RO-negative cells. Sequencing used immunoSEQ multiplex PCR; TCRdb keeps in-frame clones, though not all of them. The sample contains more than 2 million clones, about 94% of which appear only once. This sample is part of a study of shared clonotypes between healthy human individuals. The CDR3 extends over 14 amino acids. Germline V gives CDR1 SEHNR, CDR2 FQNEAQ (reference sequence). Trimming took off 1 base at V and 3 bases at J, with 9 bases between the two ends. Study findings and constraints: Sharing across four donors was highest in naive CD4 (approximately 5%) and lowest in memory CD8 (approximately 0.4%).

J is TRBJ1-2 and V is TRBV7-9; D uncertain. The TCR comes from a man aged 18 to 30 in good health. Some clones in this sample may be carry-over from other donors' samples. Material: naive CD8+ T cells from PBMCs. The DNA for the CDR3 is TGTGCCAGCAGCTTAGGTGCCCCCTACTATGGCTACACCTTC. Residues: CASSLGAPYYGYTF.